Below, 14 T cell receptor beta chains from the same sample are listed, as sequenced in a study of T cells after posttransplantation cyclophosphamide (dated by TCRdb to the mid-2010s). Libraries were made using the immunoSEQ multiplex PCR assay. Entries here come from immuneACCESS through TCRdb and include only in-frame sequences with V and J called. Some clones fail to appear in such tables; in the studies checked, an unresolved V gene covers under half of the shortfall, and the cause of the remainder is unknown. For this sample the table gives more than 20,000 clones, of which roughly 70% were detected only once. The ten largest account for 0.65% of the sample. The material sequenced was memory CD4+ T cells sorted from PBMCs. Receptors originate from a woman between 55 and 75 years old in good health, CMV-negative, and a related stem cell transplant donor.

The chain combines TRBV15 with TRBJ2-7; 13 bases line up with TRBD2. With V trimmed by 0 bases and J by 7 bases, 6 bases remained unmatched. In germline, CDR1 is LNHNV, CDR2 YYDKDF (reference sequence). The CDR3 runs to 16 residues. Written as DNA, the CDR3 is TGTGCCACCAGCAGAGAAAGCGCGACTAGCGGGGGGGAGCAGTACTTC. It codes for CATSRESATSGGEQYF. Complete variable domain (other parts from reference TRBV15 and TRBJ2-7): DAMVIQNPRYQVTQFGKPVTLSCSQTLNHNVMYWYQQKSSQAPKLLFHYYDKDFNNEADTPDNFQSRRPNTSFCFLDIRSPGLGDTAMYLCATSRESATSGGEQYFGPGTRLTVT.

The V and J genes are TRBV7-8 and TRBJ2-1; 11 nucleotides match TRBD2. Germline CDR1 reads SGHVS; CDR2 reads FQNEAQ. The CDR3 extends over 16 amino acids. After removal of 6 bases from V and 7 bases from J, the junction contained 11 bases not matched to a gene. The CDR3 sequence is CASSPERSSGRNEQFF. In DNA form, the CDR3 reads TGTGCCAGCAGTCCCGAACGTTCTAGCGGGAGGAATGAGCAGTTCTTC.

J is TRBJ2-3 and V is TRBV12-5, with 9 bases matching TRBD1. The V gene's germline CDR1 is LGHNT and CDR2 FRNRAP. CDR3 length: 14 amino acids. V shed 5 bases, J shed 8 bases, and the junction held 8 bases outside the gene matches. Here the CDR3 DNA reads TGTGCTAGTGGTCCCGGGACAGGGTTAAGTACGCAGTATTTT. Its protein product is CASGPGTGLSTQYF.

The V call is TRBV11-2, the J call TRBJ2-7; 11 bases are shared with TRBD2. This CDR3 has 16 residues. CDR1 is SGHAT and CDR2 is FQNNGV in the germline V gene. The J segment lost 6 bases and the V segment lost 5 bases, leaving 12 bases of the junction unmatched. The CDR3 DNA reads TGTGCCAGCAGCGGGCTAGCGGGAGGACCGGATCGCGAGCAGTACTTC. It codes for CASSGLAGGPDREQYF.

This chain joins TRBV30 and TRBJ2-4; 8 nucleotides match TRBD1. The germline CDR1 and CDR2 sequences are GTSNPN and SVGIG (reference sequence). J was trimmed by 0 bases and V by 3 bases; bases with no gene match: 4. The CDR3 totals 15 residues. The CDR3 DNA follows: TGTGCCTGGAGCCTGGGACAGGTAGCCAAAAACATTCAGTACTTC. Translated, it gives CAWSLGQVAKNIQYF.

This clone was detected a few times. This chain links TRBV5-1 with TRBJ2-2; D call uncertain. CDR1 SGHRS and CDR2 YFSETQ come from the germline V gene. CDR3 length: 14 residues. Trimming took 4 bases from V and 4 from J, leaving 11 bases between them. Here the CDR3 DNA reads TGCGCCAGCAGCATCCCCCCGGGCACCGGGGAGCTGTTTTTT. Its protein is CASSIPPGTGELFF.

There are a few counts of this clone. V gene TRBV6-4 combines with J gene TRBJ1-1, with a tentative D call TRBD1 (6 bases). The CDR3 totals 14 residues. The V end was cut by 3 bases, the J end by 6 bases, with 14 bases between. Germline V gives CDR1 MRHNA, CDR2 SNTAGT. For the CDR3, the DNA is TGTGCCAGCAGTGAGGGGGGGCGATCCTCTGAAGCTTTCTTT. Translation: CASSEGGRSSEAFF.

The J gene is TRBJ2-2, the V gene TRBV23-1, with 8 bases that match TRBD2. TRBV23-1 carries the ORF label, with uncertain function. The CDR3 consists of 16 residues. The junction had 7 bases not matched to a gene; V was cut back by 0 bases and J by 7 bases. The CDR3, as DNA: TGCGCCAGCAGTCAATCGGGTAGCGGGAACGGCGGGGAGCTGTTTTTT. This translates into CASSQSGSGNGGELFF.

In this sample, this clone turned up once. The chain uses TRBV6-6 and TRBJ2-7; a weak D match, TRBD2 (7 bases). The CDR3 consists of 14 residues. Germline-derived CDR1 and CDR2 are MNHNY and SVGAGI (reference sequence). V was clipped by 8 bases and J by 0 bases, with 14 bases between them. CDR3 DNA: TGTGCCAGCCAATGGGGGGGCGGCTCCTACGAGCAGTACTTC. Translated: CASQWGGGSYEQYF.

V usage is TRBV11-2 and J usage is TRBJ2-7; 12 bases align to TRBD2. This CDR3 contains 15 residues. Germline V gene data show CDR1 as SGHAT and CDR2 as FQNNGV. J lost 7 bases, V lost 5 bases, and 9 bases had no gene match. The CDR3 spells CASSVSSGGAGEQYF. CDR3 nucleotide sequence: TGTGCCAGCAGCGTATCTAGCGGGGGGGCCGGGGAGCAGTACTTC.

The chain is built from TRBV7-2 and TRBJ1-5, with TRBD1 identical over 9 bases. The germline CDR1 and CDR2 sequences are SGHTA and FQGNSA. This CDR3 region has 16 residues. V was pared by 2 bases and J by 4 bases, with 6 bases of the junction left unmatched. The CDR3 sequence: CASSLTGTGRNQPQHF. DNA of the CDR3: TGTGCCAGCAGCTTAACCGGGACAGGGAGAAATCAGCCCCAGCATTTT.

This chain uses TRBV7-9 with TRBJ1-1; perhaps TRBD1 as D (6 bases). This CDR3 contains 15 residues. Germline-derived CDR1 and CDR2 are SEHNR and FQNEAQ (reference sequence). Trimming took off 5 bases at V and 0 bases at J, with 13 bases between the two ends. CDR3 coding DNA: TGTGCCAGCAGCGCCGGACAGTTAATGAACACTGAAGCTTTCTTT. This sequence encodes CASSAGQLMNTEAFF.

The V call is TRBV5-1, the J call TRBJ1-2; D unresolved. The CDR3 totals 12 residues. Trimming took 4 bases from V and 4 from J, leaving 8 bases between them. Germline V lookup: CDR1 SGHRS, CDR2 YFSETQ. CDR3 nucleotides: TGCGCCAGCAGCCTCGCCGGCTATGGCTACACCTTC. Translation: CASSLAGYGYTF.

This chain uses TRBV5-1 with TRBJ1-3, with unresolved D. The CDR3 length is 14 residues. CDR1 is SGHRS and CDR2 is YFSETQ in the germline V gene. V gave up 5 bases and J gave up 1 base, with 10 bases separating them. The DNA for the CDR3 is TGCGCCAGCAGTCTCCCGGGGTCTGGAAACACCATATATTTT. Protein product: CASSLPGSGNTIYF.